The rows below give T cell receptor beta chains drawn from one sample of a study of beta chain features in type 1 diabetes. Repertoires were generated with immunoSEQ multiplex PCR, while TCRdb's copy carries only in-frame clones and drops some. The data hold 600,000 to 700,000 clones, with around 11% observed a single time. Sequencing was done on a sample of naive CD4+ T cells from blood. The receptors come from a man younger than 40 with type 1 diabetes. Each CDR3 is given with its conserved first and last residue. Fields, in order: clone size, CDR3 length, J gene, D gene, V gene, CDR3 protein, CDR3 DNA. A D gene is named only where the DNA matches it firmly. Clone size is stated in some rows and not others, as once, few, many or a class when expanded.

clone_size: NA; cdr3_length: 17; j_call: TRBJ1-6; d_call: NA; v_call: TRBV23-1; cdr3_aa: CASSQPYRCTIIQPLHF; cdr3_nt: TGCGCCAGCAGTCAACCCTACCGGTGCACTATAATTCAACCCCTCCACTTT
clone_size: few; cdr3_length: 12; j_call: TRBJ1-2; d_call: NA; v_call: TRBV30; cdr3_aa: CACPRANYGYTF; cdr3_nt: TGTGCCTGCCCGAGAGCTAACTATGGCTACACCTTC
clone_size: NA; cdr3_length: 15; j_call: TRBJ2-2; d_call: NA; v_call: TRBV21-1; cdr3_aa: CASSSGQGGAGELFF; cdr3_nt: TGTGCCAGCAGCAGCGGACAGGGGGGCGCCGGGGAGCTGTTTTTT
clone_size: NA; cdr3_length: 13; j_call: TRBJ1-2; d_call: NA; v_call: TRBV5-1; cdr3_aa: CASSLGEFYGYTF; cdr3_nt: TGCGCCAGCAGCTTGGGGGAGTTCTATGGCTACACCTTC
clone_size: few; cdr3_length: 13; j_call: TRBJ1-5; d_call: NA; v_call: TRBV4-2; cdr3_aa: CASSQGEDQPQHF; cdr3_nt: TGTGCCAGCAGCCAAGGTGAGGATCAGCCCCAGCATTTT
clone_size: few; cdr3_length: 14; j_call: TRBJ2-7; d_call: NA; v_call: TRBV2; cdr3_aa: CASTGTVSSYEQYF; cdr3_nt: TGTGCCAGCACTGGGACCGTTAGCTCCTACGAGCAGTACTTC
clone_size: NA; cdr3_length: 14; j_call: TRBJ2-3; d_call: NA; v_call: TRBV18; cdr3_aa: CASSEQQRTDTQYF; cdr3_nt: TGTGCCAGCTCAGAACAACAGCGGACAGATACGCAGTATTTT
clone_size: NA; cdr3_length: 14; j_call: TRBJ2-7; d_call: NA; v_call: TRBV11-2; cdr3_aa: CASSKGGMEYEQYF; cdr3_nt: TGTGCCAGCAGCAAGGGGGGGATGGAATACGAGCAGTACTTC
clone_size: NA; cdr3_length: 16; j_call: TRBJ1-3; d_call: NA; v_call: TRBV14; cdr3_aa: CASSHLGGPAGNTIYF; cdr3_nt: TGTGCCAGCAGCCACCTTGGGGGACCGGCTGGAAACACCATATATTTT
clone_size: NA; cdr3_length: 13; j_call: TRBJ2-4; d_call: NA; v_call: TRBV13; cdr3_aa: CASSSGGENIQYF; cdr3_nt: TGTGCCAGCAGCTCCGGGGGAGAAAACATTCAGTACTTC
clone_size: NA; cdr3_length: 13; j_call: TRBJ2-1; d_call: TRBD2; v_call: TRBV9; cdr3_aa: CASSGTSGREQFF; cdr3_nt: TGTGCCAGCAGCGGAACTAGCGGACGGGAGCAGTTCTTC
clone_size: NA; cdr3_length: 16; j_call: TRBJ1-4; d_call: NA; v_call: TRBV25-1; cdr3_aa: CASRAPGHTRGEKLFF; cdr3_nt: TGTGCCAGCAGGGCCCCGGGACACACAAGAGGGGAAAAACTGTTTTTT
clone_size: NA; cdr3_length: 13; j_call: TRBJ1-1; d_call: NA; v_call: TRBV6-5; cdr3_aa: CASSYEGHGEAFF; cdr3_nt: TGTGCCAGCAGTTACGAGGGGCATGGTGAAGCTTTCTTT
clone_size: many; cdr3_length: 16; j_call: TRBJ1-3; d_call: TRBD1; v_call: TRBV28; cdr3_aa: CASRGGQGDSGNTIYF; cdr3_nt: TGTGCCAGCAGAGGAGGACAGGGCGACTCTGGAAACACCATATATTTT
clone_size: few; cdr3_length: 12; j_call: TRBJ2-3; d_call: NA; v_call: TRBV28; cdr3_aa: CASSLATDTQYF; cdr3_nt: TGTGCCAGCAGTCTAGCCACAGATACGCAGTATTTT
clone_size: few; cdr3_length: 15; j_call: TRBJ2-7; d_call: NA; v_call: TRBV6-5; cdr3_aa: CASSYSQTGAYEQYF; cdr3_nt: TGTGCCAGCAGTTACTCGCAGACAGGAGCCTACGAGCAGTACTTC
clone_size: NA; cdr3_length: 15; j_call: TRBJ2-2; d_call: NA; v_call: TRBV4-3; cdr3_aa: CASSQGGLNTGELFF; cdr3_nt: TGCGCCAGCAGCCAAGGGGGCTTGAACACCGGGGAGCTGTTTTTT
clone_size: NA; cdr3_length: 17; j_call: TRBJ2-5; d_call: NA; v_call: TRBV9; cdr3_aa: CASSSHRGTPYQETQYF; cdr3_nt: TGTGCCAGCAGCTCCCATCGCGGGACACCGTACCAAGAGACCCAGTACTTC
clone_size: NA; cdr3_length: 12; j_call: TRBJ1-1; d_call: TRBD1; v_call: TRBV6-5; cdr3_aa: CASRPPQGEAFF; cdr3_nt: TGTGCCAGCAGGCCCCCCCAGGGGGAGGCTTTCTTT
clone_size: NA; cdr3_length: 15; j_call: TRBJ2-7; d_call: NA; v_call: TRBV9; cdr3_aa: CASSVGQTYAYEQYF; cdr3_nt: TGTGCCAGCAGCGTAGGTCAGACATACGCCTACGAGCAGTACTTC
clone_size: few; cdr3_length: 11; j_call: TRBJ2-7; d_call: NA; v_call: TRBV29-1; cdr3_aa: CSVGENNEQYF; cdr3_nt: TGCAGCGTTGGGGAGAACAACGAGCAGTACTTC
clone_size: NA; cdr3_length: 15; j_call: TRBJ2-3; d_call: NA; v_call: TRBV7-2; cdr3_aa: CASTPRGTRTDTQYF; cdr3_nt: TGTGCCAGCACCCCTCGGGGGACCCGCACAGATACGCAGTATTTT
clone_size: few; cdr3_length: 14; j_call: TRBJ2-3; d_call: NA; v_call: TRBV11-3; cdr3_aa: CASSLAGDTDTQYF; cdr3_nt: TGTGCCAGCAGCTTAGCGGGGGACACAGATACGCAGTATTTT
clone_size: NA; cdr3_length: 17; j_call: TRBJ1-3; d_call: NA; v_call: TRBV29-1; cdr3_aa: CSAADGGERTSGNTIYF; cdr3_nt: TGCAGCGCCGCGGACGGGGGTGAGCGGACCTCTGGAAACACCATATATTTT
clone_size: NA; cdr3_length: 14; j_call: TRBJ1-1; d_call: NA; v_call: TRBV6-6; cdr3_aa: CASSYSRVNTEAFF; cdr3_nt: TGTGCCAGCAGTTACTCCAGGGTGAACACTGAAGCTTTCTTT
clone_size: few; cdr3_length: 17; j_call: TRBJ1-4; d_call: TRBD1; v_call: TRBV9; cdr3_aa: CASSPWTGGATNEKLFF; cdr3_nt: TGTGCCAGCAGCCCCTGGACAGGGGGTGCAACTAATGAAAAACTGTTTTTT
clone_size: NA; cdr3_length: 15; j_call: TRBJ2-3; d_call: TRBD1; v_call: TRBV5-1; cdr3_aa: CASSDRGQSTDTQYF; cdr3_nt: TGCGCCAGCAGCGACAGGGGGCAAAGCACAGATACGCAGTATTTT
clone_size: few; cdr3_length: 11; j_call: TRBJ1-2; d_call: NA; v_call: TRBV4-2; cdr3_aa: CASSQDKGYTF; cdr3_nt: TGTGCCAGCAGCCAAGATAAGGGCTACACCTTC
clone_size: NA; cdr3_length: 13; j_call: TRBJ2-2; d_call: NA; v_call: TRBV11-3; cdr3_aa: CASSLENTGELFF; cdr3_nt: TGTGCCAGCAGCTTAGAGAACACCGGGGAGCTGTTTTTT
clone_size: NA; cdr3_length: 17; j_call: TRBJ2-2; d_call: TRBD1; v_call: TRBV7-9; cdr3_aa: CASSWKPGQGYTGELFF; cdr3_nt: TGTGCCAGCAGCTGGAAACCGGGACAGGGGTACACCGGGGAGCTGTTTTTT
clone_size: few; cdr3_length: 13; j_call: TRBJ1-6; d_call: NA; v_call: TRBV30; cdr3_aa: CASARLVYSPLHF; cdr3_nt: TGTGCCTCCGCCCGCCTGGTTTATTCACCCCTCCACTTT
clone_size: NA; cdr3_length: 14; j_call: TRBJ1-6; d_call: NA; v_call: TRBV19; cdr3_aa: CASNKGTNPGPLHF; cdr3_nt: TGTGCCAGTAACAAGGGCACGAATCCTGGCCCCCTCCACTTT
clone_size: NA; cdr3_length: 15; j_call: TRBJ2-5; d_call: NA; v_call: TRBV7-9; cdr3_aa: CASNLLEGRGETQYF; cdr3_nt: TGTGCCAGCAACCTCCTGGAGGGGCGCGGGGAGACCCAGTACTTC
clone_size: few; cdr3_length: 12; j_call: TRBJ2-7; d_call: NA; v_call: TRBV28; cdr3_aa: CASSKTLYEQYF; cdr3_nt: TGTGCCAGCAGTAAGACGCTCTACGAGCAGTACTTC
clone_size: NA; cdr3_length: 17; j_call: TRBJ1-3; d_call: TRBD1; v_call: TRBV2; cdr3_aa: CASSPSTGGLAGNTIYF; cdr3_nt: TGTGCCAGCAGTCCCAGCACAGGGGGACTCGCTGGAAACACCATATATTTT
clone_size: few; cdr3_length: 16; j_call: TRBJ2-5; d_call: TRBD1; v_call: TRBV10-3; cdr3_aa: CAISGKPTGEQETQYF; cdr3_nt: TGTGCCATCAGTGGGAAACCCACAGGGGAGCAAGAGACCCAGTACTTC
clone_size: NA; cdr3_length: 17; j_call: TRBJ2-1; d_call: TRBD2; v_call: TRBV5-4; cdr3_aa: CASSGGASGPEGNEQFF; cdr3_nt: TGTGCCAGCAGCGGAGGGGCTAGCGGGCCCGAGGGGAATGAGCAGTTCTTC
clone_size: few; cdr3_length: 16; j_call: TRBJ1-2; d_call: TRBD1; v_call: TRBV4-3; cdr3_aa: CASSLSDRGRNYGYTF; cdr3_nt: TGCGCCAGCAGCCTATCCGACAGGGGGCGCAACTATGGCTACACCTTC
clone_size: few; cdr3_length: 16; j_call: TRBJ2-2; d_call: TRBD1; v_call: TRBV28; cdr3_aa: CASITTGTGETGELFF; cdr3_nt: TGTGCCAGCATAACTACCGGGACAGGGGAGACCGGGGAGCTGTTTTTT
clone_size: NA; cdr3_length: 16; j_call: TRBJ2-7; d_call: TRBD1; v_call: TRBV7-8; cdr3_aa: CASSLAGQGAWNEQYF; cdr3_nt: TGTGCCAGCAGCTTAGCCGGACAGGGGGCATGGAACGAGCAGTACTTC
clone_size: few; cdr3_length: 12; j_call: TRBJ2-7; d_call: TRBD1; v_call: TRBV5-1; cdr3_aa: CASSRDRDEQYF; cdr3_nt: TGCGCCAGCAGCCGGGACAGGGACGAGCAGTACTTC
clone_size: few; cdr3_length: 16; j_call: TRBJ2-5; d_call: TRBD2; v_call: TRBV4-2; cdr3_aa: CASSQGASGGPWTQYF; cdr3_nt: TGTGCCAGCAGCCAAGGGGCTAGCGGGGGGCCATGGACCCAGTACTTC
clone_size: few; cdr3_length: 17; j_call: TRBJ2-1; d_call: TRBD2; v_call: TRBV2; cdr3_aa: CASSPSPLAGQGNEQFF; cdr3_nt: TGTGCCAGCAGCCCTTCCCCTCTAGCGGGCCAAGGGAATGAGCAGTTCTTC
clone_size: few; cdr3_length: 12; j_call: TRBJ2-7; d_call: NA; v_call: TRBV2; cdr3_aa: CASSEQGYEQYF; cdr3_nt: TGTGCCAGCAGTGAGCAGGGGTACGAGCAGTACTTC
clone_size: NA; cdr3_length: 13; j_call: TRBJ1-2; d_call: TRBD1; v_call: TRBV11-2; cdr3_aa: CASSPGQDYGYTF; cdr3_nt: TGTGCCAGCAGCCCGGGACAGGACTATGGCTACACCTTC
clone_size: NA; cdr3_length: 15; j_call: TRBJ1-2; d_call: NA; v_call: TRBV7-9; cdr3_aa: CASSLDGRANYGYTF; cdr3_nt: TGTGCCAGCAGCTTAGATGGCAGGGCTAACTATGGCTACACCTTC
clone_size: few; cdr3_length: 14; j_call: TRBJ1-2; d_call: TRBD1; v_call: TRBV5-1; cdr3_aa: CASTSRTGPEGYTF; cdr3_nt: TGCGCCAGCACCTCCCGGACAGGTCCCGAGGGCTACACCTTC
clone_size: NA; cdr3_length: 11; j_call: TRBJ2-1; d_call: NA; v_call: TRBV7-2; cdr3_aa: CASSLTREQFF; cdr3_nt: TGTGCCAGCAGCCTCACGCGCGAGCAGTTCTTC
clone_size: NA; cdr3_length: 12; j_call: TRBJ2-7; d_call: NA; v_call: TRBV7-2; cdr3_aa: CASSLGMREQYF; cdr3_nt: TGTGCCAGCAGCTTAGGGATGAGGGAGCAGTACTTC
clone_size: NA; cdr3_length: 18; j_call: TRBJ2-6; d_call: NA; v_call: TRBV12-5; cdr3_aa: CASGPDPTRLPGANVLTF; cdr3_nt: TGTGCTAGTGGTCCGGACCCGACCCGACTCCCCGGGGCCAACGTCCTGACTTTC
clone_size: NA; cdr3_length: 15; j_call: TRBJ2-1; d_call: TRBD1; v_call: TRBV18; cdr3_aa: CASSPPGQGNNEQFF; cdr3_nt: TGTGCCAGCTCACCTCCGGGACAGGGCAACAATGAGCAGTTCTTC
clone_size: few; cdr3_length: 18; j_call: TRBJ1-5; d_call: NA; v_call: TRBV4-3; cdr3_aa: CASSQDFRRSYSNQPQHF; cdr3_nt: TGCGCCAGCAGCCAAGATTTCCGACGTAGCTATAGCAATCAGCCCCAGCATTTT
clone_size: NA; cdr3_length: 15; j_call: TRBJ2-2; d_call: NA; v_call: TRBV11-1; cdr3_aa: CASSHRVANTGELFF; cdr3_nt: TGTGCCAGCAGCCACAGGGTTGCGAACACCGGGGAGCTGTTTTTT
clone_size: NA; cdr3_length: 13; j_call: TRBJ2-7; d_call: NA; v_call: TRBV28; cdr3_aa: CASSFRQLYEQYF; cdr3_nt: TGTGCCAGCAGTTTTCGGCAGCTTTACGAGCAGTACTTC
clone_size: NA; cdr3_length: 12; j_call: TRBJ2-2; d_call: NA; v_call: TRBV7-7; cdr3_aa: CAWGRDTGELFF; cdr3_nt: TGTGCCTGGGGGCGGGACACCGGGGAGCTGTTTTTT
clone_size: NA; cdr3_length: 14; j_call: TRBJ2-2; d_call: NA; v_call: TRBV25-1; cdr3_aa: CASSEQGYTGELFF; cdr3_nt: TGTGCCAGCAGTGAACAGGGTTACACCGGGGAGCTGTTTTTT
clone_size: few; cdr3_length: 12; j_call: TRBJ2-7; d_call: NA; v_call: TRBV2; cdr3_aa: CASNNYLYEQYF; cdr3_nt: TGTGCCAGCAACAACTATTTGTACGAGCAGTACTTC